Detailed here is one TCR beta chain. The target antigen is unknown. The data are from a study of cytotoxic CD8 clonotypes in ibrutinib-treated CLL. Findings and limits, study-wide: Collection times varied between progressing and sustained-remission patients.

With 8 bases removed from V and 3 bases from J, the gap between germline ends came to 8 bases. This CDR3 spans 13 amino acids. Germline V lookup: CDR1 ENHRY, CDR2 SYGVKD. TCRdb's copy holds only in-frame clones and misses some; the assay was immunoSEQ multiplex PCR. The data contain about 120,000 clones, roughly 57% of them singletons. This rearrangement joins TRBV10-3 to TRBJ2-6, with a weak D call TRBD2 (5 bases). The sequence was obtained from a human donor with chronic lymphocytic leukemia. Sample: PBMCs, taken after 24 months of ibrutinib treatment. CDR3 nucleotides: TGTGCCATCTTCGGGGATGGGGCCAACGTCCTGACTTTC. This encodes CAIFGDGANVLTF.